Detailed here is one T cell receptor (beta chain). The CDR3 covers 14 residues. V lost 8 bases and J lost 4, with 17 bases in between. Germline CDR1 is MNHEY and CDR2 is SVGAGI. These data belong to a study of blood T cell repertoires in COVID-19. Study information: Samples came from the United States, Italy and Spain, spanning acute and convalescent COVID-19. Sample material is recorded as cDNA or gDNA derived from T cells, B-cell-depleted T cells, or PBMCs.

Per the original data handling: For nucleated cells, counts were estimated from reference gene primer amplification. This table comes from immunoSEQ multiplex PCR, and its TCRdb copy is limited to in-frame clones, with some not included. V, J and clone size are those of that table, while D and trimming were read from the DNA. The sample lists some 57,000 clones; more than 90% were seen once. The rearrangement joins TRBV6-5 to TRBJ1-2; D may be TRBD1 (5 bases). Sequencing was done on a sample of peripheral blood. This clonotype originated in a human donor in a cohort sampled during active COVID-19. The CDR3 DNA reads as TGTGCCAGCTCCGGGGGATCTAAATCCTATGGCTACACCTTC. Translating it yields CASSGGSKSYGYTF.